The 20 T cell receptor beta chains presented below share a single source sample, sequenced in a study of T cells in tumors after PD-1 blockade. Repertoires were generated with immunoSEQ multiplex PCR, while TCRdb's copy carries only in-frame clones and drops some. The table has approximately 47,000 clones, over 75% seen once. Sequenced here: PBMCs, sampled before anti-PD-1 treatment. The receptors derive from a human donor with basal cell carcinoma.

This chain joins TRBV3-1 (or the pseudogene TRBV3-2) and TRBJ2-7; D is possibly TRBD1 (5 bases). The germline V and J ends were trimmed by 1 base and 6 bases, with 13 bases remaining between them. CDR1 LGHDT and CDR2 YNNKEL come from the germline V gene (reference sequence). The CDR3 sequence is 14 residues long. CDR3 sequence: CASSQGGGRTEQYF. In DNA form, the CDR3 reads TGTGCCAGCAGCCAAGGGGGCGGCAGGACCGAGCAGTACTTC.

The chain is built from TRBV5-1 and TRBJ1-1; D may be TRBD1 (5 bases). Per the germline V gene, CDR1 is SGHRS and CDR2 is YFSETQ. CDR3 size: 14 residues. With 4 bases removed from V and 7 bases from J, the gap between germline ends came to 17 bases. The CDR3 reads CASSPGGTADEAFF. CDR3 in DNA: TGCGCCAGCAGCCCGGGGGGGACGGCGGATGAAGCTTTCTTT.

This clone was recorded once. This chain joins TRBV6-4 and TRBJ1-2; D may be TRBD1 (5 bases). V shed 0 bases and J shed 0 bases, with 8 bases lying between them. Germline CDR1 reads MRHNA; CDR2 reads SNTAGT. The CDR3 contains 15 residues. This CDR3 is CASSDSGDSNYGYTF. As DNA, the CDR3 is TGTGCCAGCAGTGACTCGGGGGACTCTAACTATGGCTACACCTTC.

The chain is built from TRBV5-4 and TRBJ1-2; D is undetermined. Trimming took off 5 bases at V and 3 bases at J, with 11 bases between the two ends. CDR3 length: 13 residues. The V gene's germline CDR1 is SGHNT and CDR2 YYREEE (reference sequence). As DNA, the CDR3 is TGTGCCAGCAGGGCGGGAGGTTACTATGGCTACACCTTC. The encoded protein is CASRAGGYYGYTF.

This chain connects TRBV6-5 to TRBJ1-1; weak D call: TRBD1 (5 bases). Germline V gene lookup returns CDR1 MNHEY and CDR2 SVGAGI. Deletions cut 5 bases from V and 5 bases from J, with 12 bases between. There are 13 residues in the CDR3. CDR3 in amino acids: CASSRGPGTEAFF. The CDR3 DNA reads as TGTGCCAGCAGTAGGGGTCCGGGGACTGAAGCTTTCTTT.

The chain links TRBV7-2 to TRBJ2-7; 9 nucleotides match TRBD2. V gave up 5 bases and J gave up 5 bases; unmatched junction bases: 10. From germline, CDR1 is SGHTA and CDR2 FQGNSA. This CDR3 has 15 residues. CDR3: CASSPSGGMRNEQYF. Written as DNA, the CDR3 is TGTGCCAGCAGCCCCAGCGGGGGGATGAGGAACGAGCAGTACTTC.

This clone was recorded once. The V gene is TRBV24-1, the J gene TRBJ2-1; 7 positions agree with TRBD1. V lost 4 bases and J lost 8; bases outside the gene matches: 19. The CDR3 totals 18 residues. The germline CDR1 and CDR2 sequences are KGHDR and SFDVKD. Written as DNA, the CDR3 is TGTGCCACCAGTGACTCGACGTTAGTTGACAGGGCTGTGTATGAGCAGTTCTTC. This encodes CATSDSTLVDRAVYEQFF.

As regards this clone: Within the sample, other DNA sequences also encode this same CDR3. The chain uses TRBV4-1 and TRBJ2-1; TRBD2 matches at 9 bases. There are 15 residues in the CDR3. Germline CDR1 reads MGHRA; CDR2 reads YSYEKL. Trimming cost V 1 base and J 6 bases; bases outside gene matches: 4. The CDR3 DNA follows: TGCGCCAGCAGCCAAGGGGCGGGGGGGGGCAATGAGCAGTTCTTC. It encodes CASSQGAGGGNEQFF.

The chain combines TRBV30 with TRBJ2-7, with TRBD1 identical over 8 bases. The trim removed 8 bases at V and 2 bases at J, leaving 8 bases unmatched. Per germline, CDR1 GTSNPN and CDR2 SVGIG (reference sequence). The CDR3 totals 13 residues. CDR3 in amino acids: CALSRDRPYEQYF. The DNA for the CDR3 is TGTGCCCTAAGCCGGGACAGGCCCTACGAGCAGTACTTC.

The gene calls are TRBV6-5 and TRBJ1-2; D may be TRBD1 (5 bases). CDR1 is MNHEY, CDR2 SVGAGI, per germline. This CDR3 spans 14 amino acids. V lost 5 bases, J lost 11 bases, and 21 bases lay in between. The CDR3 here is CASSLASQVTSYTF. CDR3 coding DNA: TGTGCCAGCAGTCTCGCCTCACAGGTTACTTCTTACACCTTC.

The DNA for the CDR3 is TGTGCCACCAGCAGAGATCACAGAGAAAAACTGTTTTTT. It specifies CATSRDHREKLFF. The chain employs TRBV15 and TRBJ1-4, with no clear D. Deletions cut 0 bases from V and 8 bases from J, with 7 bases between. The germline gives CDR1 LNHNV, CDR2 YYDKDF (reference sequence). The CDR3 sequence is 13 residues long.

V is TRBV7-9 and J is TRBJ1-1; the D is unclear. This CDR3 comprises 13 residues. The germline CDR1 and CDR2 sequences are SEHNR and FQNEAQ (reference sequence). V lost 5 bases, J lost 1 base, and 8 bases lay in between. The CDR3 DNA is TGTGCCAGCAGCCCCTTTCCGAACACTGAAGCTTTCTTT. Its translation is CASSPFPNTEAFF.

This chain uses TRBV3-1 (or the pseudogene TRBV3-2) with TRBJ2-7; 8 bases are shared with TRBD1. Per the germline V gene, CDR1 is LGHDT and CDR2 is YNNKEL (reference sequence). This CDR3 region has 16 residues. J lost 2 bases, V lost 5 bases, and 11 bases had no gene match. The DNA for the CDR3 is TGTGCCAGCAGCAAAGGGTGGGGACAGGAGGCCTACGAGCAGTACTTC. This translates into CASSKGWGQEAYEQYF.

The chain combines TRBV7-9 with TRBJ2-3; D gene ambiguous. Germline CDR1 and CDR2: SEHNR and FQNEAQ (reference sequence). This CDR3 spans 12 amino acids. The germline V and J ends were trimmed by 3 bases and 5 bases, with 6 bases remaining between them. CDR3 bases: TGTGCCAGCAGCTTGGTTGGAGATACGCAGTATTTT. Its protein product is CASSLVGDTQYF.

Judged by abundance, this clone is medium-sized. This rearrangement joins TRBV13 to TRBJ1-1, with no clear D. In germline, CDR1 is PRHDT, CDR2 FYEKMQ (reference sequence). The V and J ends lost 2 bases and 1 base respectively, with 14 bases between them. The length of the CDR3 is 16 residues. The CDR3 protein is CASSLRSSRQNTEAFF. DNA of the CDR3: TGTGCCAGCAGCTTAAGAAGCTCCCGGCAGAACACTGAAGCTTTCTTT. Full variable domain (missing parts from reference TRBV13 and TRBJ1-1): AAGVIQSPRHLIKEKRETATLKCYPIPRHDTVYWYQQGPGQDPQFLISFYEKMQSDKGSIPDRFSAQQFSDYHSELNMSSLELGDSALYFCASSLRSSRQNTEAFFGQGTRLTVV.

The chain uses TRBV7-8 and TRBJ1-2, with D possibly TRBD1 on 5 matching bases. With 0 bases removed from V and 8 bases from J, the gap between germline ends came to 13 bases. Germline CDR1 reads SGHVS; CDR2 reads FQNEAQ. The CDR3 is 14 residues long. The DNA of the CDR3 is TGTGCCAGCAGCTTAGCGCCGCGGACATCGGGCTACACCTTC. Translation: CASSLAPRTSGYTF.

V usage is TRBV18 and J usage is TRBJ1-5, with a possible D match to TRBD1 (5 bases). The CDR3 runs to 14 residues. V was cut by 6 bases and J by 3 bases, with 12 bases left in between. From germline, CDR1 is KGHSH and CDR2 LQKENI. The CDR3 sequence is CASSLGPYNQPQHF. CDR3 sequence (DNA): TGTGCCAGCTCCCTGGGACCGTACAATCAGCCCCAGCATTTT.

V usage is TRBV7-9 and J usage is TRBJ1-2, with D possibly being TRBD1 (5 bases). This CDR3 spans 15 amino acids. V was cut by 4 bases and J by 5 bases, with 17 bases left in between. The germline gives CDR1 SEHNR, CDR2 FQNEAQ (reference sequence). The CDR3 DNA follows: TGTGCCAGCAGCTCCAACCCTCTGACAGTTTATGGCTACACCTTC. Its translation: CASSSNPLTVYGYTF. Combining the CDR3 with reference TRBV7-9 and TRBJ1-2 gives the whole variable domain DTGVSQNPRHKITKRGQNVTFRCDPISEHNRLYWYRQTLGQGPEFLTYFQNEAQLEKSRLLSDRFSAERPKGSFSTLEIQRTEQGDSAMYLCASSSNPLTVYGYTFGSGTRLTVV.

The rearrangement links TRBV6-5 to TRBJ2-5, with D tentatively TRBD2 (6 bases). V shed 9 bases and J shed 2 bases, with 10 bases lying between them. This CDR3 is built from 12 residues. Germline loops: CDR1 MNHEY, CDR2 SVGAGI. In nucleotides, the CDR3 is TGTGCCAGTACCGGGAGTCAAGAGACCCAGTACTTC. It translates to CASTGSQETQYF.

V and J are TRBV3-1 (or the pseudogene TRBV3-2) and TRBJ1-1, with TRBD1 as a possible D gene (6 bases). This CDR3 spans 15 amino acids. Germline CDR1 reads LGHDT; CDR2 reads YNNKEL (reference sequence). Trimming took 7 bases from V and 7 from J, leaving 22 bases between them. CDR3 residues: CASTYSGARGVEAFF. As DNA, the CDR3 is TGTGCCAGCACTTATTCAGGGGCCCGGGGGGTTGAAGCTTTCTTT.